Below, 26 T cell receptor beta chains from the same sample are listed, as sequenced in a study of blood T cell repertoires in COVID-19 (dated by TCRdb to 2020 to 2021). Library creation used the immunoSEQ multiplex PCR assay. TCRdb's version of the immuneACCESS table is confined to in-frame rearrangements and falls short of the full clone set. An unresolved V gene accounts for under half of the shortfall where checked; the remainder is of unknown origin. For this sample there are more than 95,000 clones; roughly nine tenths appear just once. Roughly 5.5% of the sample goes to the ten largest clones. The material sequenced was peripheral blood. These receptors came from a human donor in a cohort sampled during active COVID-19.

V and J are TRBV5-1 and TRBJ2-5; TRBD2 is a possible D gene (6 bases). Trimming pared 0 bases from V and 2 bases from J, leaving 11 bases between. The CDR3 has 15 residues. Germline V gene lookup returns CDR1 SGHRS and CDR2 YFSETQ. The CDR3 DNA reads TGCGCCAGCAGCTTGGCCCCGGGACTTCAAGAGACCCAGTACTTC. Its translation: CASSLAPGLQETQYF.

The J gene is TRBJ2-1, the V gene TRBV29-1; 10 bases fit TRBD1. The CDR3 runs 14 residues. Germline V lookup: CDR1 SQVTM, CDR2 ANQGSEA. V shed 7 bases and J 6 bases; nucleotides not matched to a gene: 9. The CDR3 sequence: CSGLGQGSFNEQFF. CDR3 nucleotide sequence: TGCAGCGGCCTGGGACAGGGGAGTTTCAATGAGCAGTTCTTC.

V and J are TRBV6-2 or TRBV6-3 and TRBJ1-5; D call uncertain. The CDR3 covers 14 residues. Trimming took 1 base from V and 6 from J, leaving 10 bases between them. Germline assignment: CDR1 MNHEY and CDR2 SVGEGT. The CDR3 loop is CASSYYEGSQPQHF. The CDR3 DNA reads TGTGCCAGCAGTTACTATGAAGGGAGTCAGCCCCAGCATTTT.

This chain connects TRBV19 to TRBJ2-2; D is unresolved. The length of the CDR3 is 12 residues. The germline V gene has CDR1 LNHDA and CDR2 SQIVND (reference sequence). V lost 9 bases and J lost 7, with 12 bases in between. CDR3 amino acids: CASEFTSGELFF. The CDR3 bases are TGTGCCAGCGAATTTACGAGCGGGGAGCTGTTTTTT.

The V and J genes are TRBV6-5 and TRBJ1-4, with 11 bases aligning to TRBD1. Germline V lookup: CDR1 MNHEY, CDR2 SVGAGI. J gave up 6 bases and V 6 bases, and 6 bases lay outside the gene matches. This CDR3 is built from 15 residues. CDR3 in amino acids: CASRGTGGRYEKLFF. The CDR3 nucleotides are TGTGCCAGCAGAGGGACAGGGGGTCGATATGAAAAACTGTTTTTT.

The rearrangement joins TRBV9 to TRBJ2-1; 7 positions agree with TRBD1. Germline loops: CDR1 SGDLS, CDR2 YYNGEE. CDR3 length equals 16 residues. V was pared by 4 bases and J by 0 bases, with 7 bases of the junction left unmatched. CDR3 DNA sequence: TGTGCCAGCAGCAACAGACAGGGAAGCTCCTACAATGAGCAGTTCTTC. Translated, it gives CASSNRQGSSYNEQFF.

The genes are TRBV11-2 and TRBJ2-2, with TRBD2 identical over 7 bases. V gave up 5 bases and J gave up 5 bases; unmatched junction bases: 11. Germline CDR1 SGHAT, CDR2 FQNNGV. This CDR3 is 16 amino acids long. The CDR3 here is CASSPRDYPSTGELFF. Here the CDR3 DNA reads TGTGCCAGCAGCCCCAGGGACTACCCCTCGACCGGGGAGCTGTTTTTT.

The table lists this clone with a count of one. This chain uses TRBV29-1 with TRBJ1-2, with 7 nucleotides matching TRBD1. Germline loops: CDR1 SQVTM, CDR2 ANQGSEA. Unmatched junction bases numbered 14, after V lost 4 bases and J lost 3 bases. The CDR3 is 16 residues long. The CDR3 sequence is CSVVPGQTSGYYGYTF. The CDR3, as DNA: TGCAGCGTTGTTCCGGGACAGACCTCGGGGTACTATGGCTACACCTTC.

V and J are TRBV19 and TRBJ1-5; no clear D. In germline, CDR1 is LNHDA, CDR2 SQIVND (reference sequence). CDR3 length: 14 amino acids. Trimming left V 5 bases short and J 4 bases short, with 12 bases between. CDR3 protein: CASSPQAINQPQHF. CDR3 DNA sequence: TGTGCCAGTAGTCCCCAGGCGATTAATCAGCCCCAGCATTTT.

The rearrangement uses TRBV25-1 and TRBJ2-5, with 8 bases identical to TRBD2. This CDR3 comprises 14 residues. J was trimmed by 5 bases and V by 1 base; bases with no gene match: 3. Germline CDR1 reads MGHDK; CDR2 reads SYGVNS. CDR3 in amino acids: CASSEFAGGETQYF. The CDR3 DNA reads as TGTGCCAGCAGTGAATTCGCGGGGGGTGAGACCCAGTACTTC.

This clone has only a few counts. At one of its ends the junction is not consistent with the germline gene, which may arise from a read error. The V call is TRBV6-2 or TRBV6-3, the J call TRBJ2-7; maybe TRBD1 (5 bases). The CDR3 runs to 15 residues. The germline gives CDR1 MNHEY, CDR2 SVGEGT. The CDR3 region is CASSNSPDRHYEQYF. The CDR3 DNA reads as TGTGCCAGCAGTAACTCCCCCGACAGACATTACGAGCAGTACTTC.

This clone has more than one count but fewer than ten. This chain links TRBV4-2 with TRBJ1-6; possibly TRBD1 for D (5 bases). The CDR3 is made up of 16 amino acids. V was shortened by 0 bases and J by 1 base, with 7 bases between the two germline ends. Germline-derived CDR1 and CDR2 are LGHNA and YNFKEQ. The CDR3: CASSQDRASYNSPLHF. As DNA, the CDR3 is TGTGCCAGCAGCCAAGACAGGGCGTCCTATAATTCACCCCTCCACTTT.

J is TRBJ2-7 and V is TRBV6-2 or TRBV6-3; a possible D gene is TRBD2 (6 bases). CDR1 is MNHEY and CDR2 is SVGEGT in the germline V gene. CDR3 length: 15 amino acids. The V and J ends lost 2 bases and 1 base respectively, with 12 bases between them. The CDR3 spells CASSYAGGTSYEQYF. DNA of the CDR3: TGTGCCAGCAGTTACGCTGGCGGGACTTCCTACGAGCAGTACTTC.

The genes are TRBV4-3 and TRBJ2-1; D perhaps matches TRBD1 (5 bases). The CDR3 is 16 amino acids. Deletions cut 1 base from V and 0 bases from J, with 10 bases between. Per the germline V gene, CDR1 is LGHNA and CDR2 is YSLEER. The CDR3: CASSQGTGVSYNEQFF. The CDR3 DNA follows: TGCGCCAGCAGCCAAGGTACAGGAGTCTCCTACAATGAGCAGTTCTTC.

This sequence joins TRBV19 and TRBJ1-1; D uncertain. CDR3 length: 12 residues. The V gene's germline CDR1 is LNHDA and CDR2 SQIVND (reference sequence). V was trimmed by 10 bases and J by 5 bases, leaving 14 bases between them. CDR3 loop: CATRVGRTEAFF. The DNA for the CDR3 is TGTGCCACCCGGGTTGGGAGAACTGAAGCTTTCTTT.

This chain connects TRBV7-6 to TRBJ2-2; the match to TRBD2 covers 9 bases. The CDR3 spans 16 residues. Germline CDR1 reads SGHVS; CDR2 reads FNYEAQ. Trimming cost V 8 bases and J 5 bases; bases outside gene matches: 12. CDR3 bases: TGTGCCAGCGGTCCGCGGGGGGGCGAAGGAACCGGGGAGCTGTTTTTT. It specifies CASGPRGGEGTGELFF.

The chain is built from TRBV7-9 and TRBJ1-6; TRBD1 matches 10 bases. Trimming took 2 bases from V and 10 from J; bases not matched to a gene: 2. The CDR3 extends over 14 amino acids. CDR1 SEHNR and CDR2 FQNEAQ come from the germline V gene (reference sequence). DNA for the CDR3: TGTGCCAGCAGCTTACCGGGACAGGGGTCACCCCTCCACTTT. Amino acids: CASSLPGQGSPLHF.

This chain links TRBV19 with TRBJ2-2; tentatively, D is TRBD1 (6 bases). The CDR3 totals 12 residues. CDR1 and CDR2 (germline): LNHDA, SQIVND (reference sequence). The V and J ends lost 7 bases and 7 bases respectively, with 10 bases between them. CDR3 nucleotide sequence: TGTGCCAGTAAGGGGACAAACGGGGAGCTGTTTTTT. It codes for CASKGTNGELFF.

V is TRBV5-4 and J is TRBJ2-1, with TRBD2 matching over 10 bases. With V trimmed by 4 bases and J by 0 bases, 4 bases remained unmatched. This CDR3 is built from 16 residues. Looked up from germline, CDR1 is SGHNT and CDR2 is YYREEE (reference sequence). Here the CDR3 DNA reads TGTGCCAGCAGCCAGGGACTAGCGAGCTCCTACAATGAGCAGTTCTTC. Protein: CASSQGLASSYNEQFF. Based on the CDR3 plus reference TRBV5-4 and TRBJ2-1, the full variable domain is ETGVTQSPTHLIKTRGQQVTLRCSSQSGHNTVSWYQQALGQGPQFIFQYYREEENGRGNFPPRFSGLQFPNYSSELNVNALELDDSALYLCASSQGLASSYNEQFFGPGTRLTVL.

The chain joins TRBV5-6 to TRBJ2-1; 10 bases agree with TRBD1. V shed 4 bases and J 6 bases; nucleotides not matched to a gene: 10. This CDR3 has 16 residues. From germline, CDR1 is SGHDT and CDR2 YYEEEE. CDR3: CASSLLGTGASNEQFF. In DNA form, the CDR3 reads TGTGCCAGCAGCCTCCTAGGGACAGGGGCATCCAATGAGCAGTTCTTC.

The chain employs TRBV19 and TRBJ2-2; weak D call: TRBD2 (5 bases). Germline V gene lookup returns CDR1 LNHDA and CDR2 SQIVND (reference sequence). Trimming stripped 1 base from V and 2 bases from J, with 8 bases between. This CDR3 comprises 15 residues. CDR3 sequence (DNA): TGTGCCAGTAGTATAGCCCCGGGAAACACCGGGGAGCTGTTTTTT. It specifies CASSIAPGNTGELFF.

The CDR3 protein is CASSSGLRSYEQYF. In DNA form, the CDR3 reads TGTGCCAGCAGCTCAGGTTTACGGTCCTACGAGCAGTACTTC. The V gene is TRBV7-9, the J gene TRBJ2-7; D gene uncertain. The V and J ends lost 4 bases and 1 base respectively, with 11 bases between them. There are 14 residues in the CDR3. Germline V gene lookup returns CDR1 SEHNR and CDR2 FQNEAQ (reference sequence).

The V call is TRBV5-4, the J call TRBJ2-1; possibly TRBD2 for D (5 bases). The CDR3 sequence is 16 residues long. Trimming took 0 bases from V and 0 from J, leaving 10 bases between them. Germline CDR1 and CDR2: SGHNT and YYREEE (reference sequence). CDR3 protein: CASSLEVGSSYNEQFF. As DNA, the CDR3 is TGTGCCAGCAGCTTGGAAGTGGGGAGCTCCTACAATGAGCAGTTCTTC.

This chain connects TRBV13 to TRBJ2-7, with TRBD2 matching 7 bases. The CDR3 totals 14 residues. The V gene end was trimmed by 6 bases and the J gene end by 1 base; junction bases not matched to a gene: 6. The germline V gene encodes CDR1 PRHDT and CDR2 FYEKMQ (reference sequence). This CDR3 reads CASRGGLLSYEQYF. Written as DNA, the CDR3 is TGTGCCAGCAGGGGAGGGCTCCTATCCTACGAGCAGTACTTC.

CDR3 region: CASRAGGTNTEAFF. The CDR3 DNA sequence: TGCGCCAGCCGCGCAGGGGGCACGAACACTGAAGCTTTCTTT. V and J are TRBV5-1 and TRBJ1-1; 8 nucleotides match TRBD1. V lost 7 bases to trimming and J lost 1 base; unmatched junction nucleotides: 6. Germline CDR1 and CDR2: SGHRS and YFSETQ. This CDR3 spans 14 amino acids.

The CDR3 nucleotides read TGTGCCAGCAGCGTAGAGGGGCGGTGGAATGAGCAGTTCTTC. Translating it yields CASSVEGRWNEQFF. The chain has TRBV9 and TRBJ2-1, with D maybe TRBD1 (5 bases). Trimming stripped 0 bases from V and 7 bases from J, with 11 bases between. The germline V gene encodes CDR1 SGDLS and CDR2 YYNGEE. The CDR3 runs to 14 residues.